Each of the 31 T cell receptor beta chains below was sequenced from the same sample in a study of shared clonotypes between healthy human individuals. The assay was immunoSEQ multiplex PCR, and TCRdb's table has in-frame clones only and misses some. The sample has roughly 700,000 clones, under 80% seen once. The sample comprised memory CD4+ T cells sorted from blood. Subset here: CD45RA-negative fraction. The receptors originated from a woman under 40 in good health.

The chain links TRBV28 to TRBJ2-5, with TRBD1 identical over 9 bases. J gave up 2 bases and V 5 bases, and 6 bases lay outside the gene matches. CDR1 MDHEN and CDR2 SYDVKM come from the germline V gene. This CDR3 contains 15 residues. The CDR3 here is CASSPGQGLQETQYF. For the CDR3, the DNA is TGTGCCAGCAGTCCGGGACAGGGTCTTCAAGAGACCCAGTACTTC.

The CDR3, as DNA: TGTGCCAGCAGCAAGGGGAGTGACACTGAAGCTTTCTTT. Protein: CASSKGSDTEAFF. V is TRBV7-3 and J is TRBJ1-1, with D possibly being TRBD1 (5 bases). Per the germline V gene, CDR1 is SGHTA and CDR2 is FQGTGA. The CDR3 totals 13 residues. Trimming stripped 5 bases from V and 3 bases from J, with 10 bases between.

J is TRBJ2-5 and V is TRBV7-9, with D tentatively TRBD2 (7 bases). From germline, CDR1 is SEHNR and CDR2 FQNEAQ (reference sequence). V was pared by 8 bases and J by 0 bases, with 16 bases between. This CDR3 has 15 residues. In DNA form, the CDR3 reads TGTGCCAGCCAGAAGGGGGAGGGGTACCAAGAGACCCAGTACTTC. It specifies CASQKGEGYQETQYF.

The rearrangement joins TRBV18 to TRBJ2-3; D not certain. The CDR3 runs to 15 residues. Germline V gene lookup returns CDR1 KGHSH and CDR2 LQKENI. The V end was cut by 2 bases, the J end by 4 bases, with 13 bases between. In DNA form, the CDR3 reads TGTGCCAGCTCACCAAGAAGCCGAGGCGCAGATACGCAGTATTTT. Translated: CASSPRSRGADTQYF.

The J gene is TRBJ1-2, the V gene TRBV28; the D is unclear. The CDR3 totals 14 residues. The germline V and J ends were trimmed by 3 bases and 6 bases, with 14 bases remaining between them. Germline V gene lookup returns CDR1 MDHEN and CDR2 SYDVKM. CDR3 residues: CASSFARREDGYTF. CDR3 coding DNA: TGTGCCAGCAGTTTTGCCAGAAGGGAAGATGGCTACACCTTC.

This clone turned up a few times. The V call is TRBV7-3, the J call TRBJ2-1, with D uncertain. The CDR3 spans 13 residues. CDR1 SGHTA and CDR2 FQGTGA come from the germline V gene. Trimming left V 5 bases short and J 7 bases short, with 12 bases between. The DNA for the CDR3 is TGTGCCAGCAGCGGTATGACCATGAATGAGCAGTTCTTC. Its protein is CASSGMTMNEQFF.

V gene TRBV5-3 combines with J gene TRBJ1-5; D gene ambiguous. TRBV5-3 is flagged as an ORF with uncertain function. V lost 2 bases and J lost 4, with 16 bases in between. This CDR3 contains 16 residues. The CDR3 protein is CARSLKLRERNQPQHF. DNA for the CDR3: TGTGCCAGAAGCTTAAAGCTTAGGGAAAGAAATCAGCCCCAGCATTTT.

The V call is TRBV5-5, the J call TRBJ2-7, with D possibly called TRBD1 or TRBD2 (6 bases each). The CDR3 loop spans 14 amino acids. In germline, CDR1 is SGHKS, CDR2 YYEKEE (reference sequence). The V and J ends lost 1 base and 2 bases respectively, with 10 bases between them. For the CDR3, the DNA is TGTGCCAGCAGCTTGATAGGGGGGACCTACGAGCAGTACTTC. Translated: CASSLIGGTYEQYF.

This clone came up a few times. The rearrangement links TRBV27 to TRBJ2-3; TRBD2 matches 8 bases. CDR3 size: 16 residues. V shed 0 bases, J shed 5 bases, and the junction held 7 bases outside the gene matches. The germline V gene has CDR1 MNHEY and CDR2 SMNVEV (reference sequence). CDR3 DNA: TGTGCCAGCAGTTTATCTCGCGGGGGGCTGGGAGATACGCAGTATTTT. Translated, it gives CASSLSRGGLGDTQYF.

This rearrangement joins TRBV29-1 to TRBJ1-2, with D possibly being TRBD1 (5 bases). Trimming stripped 3 bases from V and 2 bases from J, with 16 bases between. Germline-derived CDR1 and CDR2 are SQVTM and ANQGSEA. The CDR3 spans 15 residues. CDR3 nucleotide sequence: TGCAGCGTTGATGGTCCGGGGGAACAAAACTATGGCTACACCTTC. Translating it yields CSVDGPGEQNYGYTF.

CDR3 residues: CASSLGLAGGRTGELFF. The CDR3, as DNA: TGCGCCAGCAGCTTGGGACTAGCGGGAGGGCGAACCGGGGAGCTGTTTTTT. The chain recombines TRBV5-1 with TRBJ2-2; 14 bases are shared with TRBD2. Germline values: CDR1 SGHRS, CDR2 YFSETQ. The CDR3 loop spans 17 amino acids. The trim removed 0 bases at V and 5 bases at J, leaving 3 bases unmatched.

The chain combines TRBV10-1 with TRBJ1-1; D perhaps matches TRBD1 (5 bases). With 0 bases removed from V and 0 bases from J, the gap between germline ends came to 14 bases. Germline assignment: CDR1 WNHNN and CDR2 SYGVQD (reference sequence). CDR3 size: 17 residues. Here the CDR3 reads CASSESGLDTLNTEAFF. CDR3 nucleotides: TGCGCCAGCAGTGAGTCGGGATTGGACACTTTGAACACTGAAGCTTTCTTT.

This chain joins TRBV19 and TRBJ1-5; D may be TRBD1 (5 bases). This CDR3 spans 12 amino acids. CDR1 LNHDA and CDR2 SQIVND come from the germline V gene (reference sequence). Trimming took off 6 bases at V and 7 bases at J, with 10 bases between the two ends. CDR3 in amino acids: CASRGGGQPQHF. The CDR3 DNA reads as TGTGCCAGTAGGGGCGGGGGACAGCCCCAGCATTTT.

This clone was counted ten times or more. The V and J genes are TRBV5-1 and TRBJ1-1; 7 bases are a match to TRBD1. In germline, CDR1 is SGHRS, CDR2 YFSETQ. V was pared by 4 bases and J by 4 bases, with 4 bases of the junction left unmatched. CDR3 length equals 13 residues. The CDR3 DNA sequence: TGCGCCAGCAGCGAACAGGGGCTCACTGAAGCTTTCTTT. It encodes CASSEQGLTEAFF.

The genes are TRBV11-2 and TRBJ1-1, with 10 bases lining up with TRBD1. This CDR3 contains 14 residues. The V gene end was trimmed by 4 bases and the J gene end by 4 bases; junction bases not matched to a gene: 3. Germline values: CDR1 SGHAT, CDR2 FQNNGV. CDR3 bases: TGTGCCAGCAGCTATTGGACAGGGGGCACTGAAGCTTTCTTT. It encodes CASSYWTGGTEAFF.

This chain joins TRBV30 and TRBJ2-2; D not resolved. This CDR3 comprises 12 residues. Between the trimmed V and J ends, which lost 2 bases and 6 bases, there was a span of 7 bases. Per germline, CDR1 GTSNPN and CDR2 SVGIG (reference sequence). The CDR3 spells CAWSFYAGELFF. The CDR3 DNA sequence: TGTGCCTGGAGTTTCTATGCCGGGGAGCTGTTTTTT.

In this sample, this clone turned up a few times. This rearrangement joins TRBV13 to TRBJ2-7; D is perhaps TRBD2 (6 bases). Trimming cost V 3 bases and J 0 bases, with 12 bases left between them. Germline V gene data show CDR1 as PRHDT and CDR2 as FYEKMQ (reference sequence). The CDR3 runs 15 residues. The CDR3 reads CASSFISGSSYEQYF. In DNA, the CDR3 is TGTGCCAGCAGCTTCATTAGCGGAAGCTCCTACGAGCAGTACTTC.

The V gene is TRBV1, the J gene TRBJ2-7; TRBD2 is taken as the D call from the table, unchecked against the DNA. TRBV1 is described as a pseudogene. The CDR3 totals 16 residues. CDR3 amino acids: CTSSQRLTSGICEQYF. DNA for the CDR3: TGCACCAGCAGCCAACGATTAACTAGCGGTATTTGCGAGCAGTACTTC.

The V gene is TRBV11-2, the J gene TRBJ1-3, with unresolved D. The CDR3 has 17 residues. Trimming shortened V by 5 bases and J by 4 bases, and 21 bases separated the two germline ends. Germline assignment: CDR1 SGHAT and CDR2 FQNNGV. The CDR3 DNA follows: TGTGCCAGCAGCAAAGTCGGGGTTCGGCGGGCAGGAAACACCATATATTTT. Amino acids: CASSKVGVRRAGNTIYF.

This clone was detected ten times or more. The chain links TRBV6-4 to TRBJ2-1; 15 bases align to TRBD2. The CDR3 loop spans 16 amino acids. CDR1 MRHNA and CDR2 SNTAGT come from the germline V gene. J lost 6 bases, V lost 8 bases, and 8 bases had no gene match. Written as DNA, the CDR3 is TGTGCCAGCGCCTGGACTAGCGGGAGGGCGGCCAATGAGCAGTTCTTC. It codes for CASAWTSGRAANEQFF.

This clone occurred once. The chain recombines TRBV4-2 with TRBJ2-1; 12 nucleotides agree with TRBD2. Germline V gene lookup returns CDR1 LGHNA and CDR2 YNFKEQ. V lost 4 bases to trimming and J lost 4 bases; unmatched junction nucleotides: 8. The CDR3 runs 17 residues. CDR3 sequence (DNA): TGTGCCAGCAGCCTCCGACTAGCGGGAGCTGGTTACAATGAGCAGTTCTTC. Amino acids: CASSLRLAGAGYNEQFF.

In its sample, this clone was seen once. The chain is built from TRBV7-2 and TRBJ2-7; 10 nucleotides align to TRBD2. The germline gives CDR1 SGHTA, CDR2 FQGNSA. Trimming took 3 bases from V and 5 from J; bases not matched to a gene: 4. The CDR3 spans 14 residues. This CDR3 is CASSFSSGSDEQYF. CDR3 nucleotide sequence: TGTGCCAGCAGCTTTTCTAGCGGGAGCGACGAGCAGTACTTC. Supplemented by reference TRBV7-2 and TRBJ2-7, the full variable domain reads GAGVSQSPSNKVTEKGKDVELRCDPISGHTALYWYRQSLGQGLEFLIYFQGNSAPDKSGLPSDRFSAERTGGSVSTLTIQRTQQEDSAVYLCASSFSSGSDEQYFGPGTRLTVT.

CDR3 loop: CASSPWDREGEQYF. In DNA form, the CDR3 reads TGTGCCAGCAGCCCCTGGGACAGGGAAGGCGAGCAGTACTTC. The rearrangement uses TRBV5-4 and TRBJ2-7, with TRBD1 identical over 9 bases. The CDR3 is 14 amino acids. Germline V gene data show CDR1 as SGHNT and CDR2 as YYREEE (reference sequence). Trimming took 4 bases from V and 6 from J; bases not matched to a gene: 8. Looking up the rest from reference TRBV5-4 and TRBJ2-7 gives the full variable domain: ETGVTQSPTHLIKTRGQQVTLRCSSQSGHNTVSWYQQALGQGPQFIFQYYREEENGRGNFPPRFSGLQFPNYSSELNVNALELDDSALYLCASSPWDREGEQYFGPGTRLTVT.

The genes are TRBV7-9 and TRBJ2-5; weak D call: TRBD2 (7 bases). The DNA matches TRBJ2-7 better at its end, which makes the J call doubtful. This CDR3 has 15 amino acids. CDR1 and CDR2 from the germline V gene are SEHNR and FQNEAQ (reference sequence). The CDR3 DNA reads TGTGCCAGCAGCTCCCAAGGGGGGACTATCCCCGAGCAGTACTTC. Protein: CASSSQGGTIPEQYF.

A few counts support this clone. The J gene is TRBJ2-7, the V gene TRBV27; a possible D gene is TRBD1 (6 bases). CDR3 size: 13 residues. The V gene lost 6 bases and the J gene lost 2 bases, with 11 bases spanning the gap. Germline V CDR1 and CDR2: MNHEY, SMNVEV (reference sequence). The CDR3 DNA reads TGTGCCAGCAGCAGACAGGTTGCCTACGAGCAGTACTTC. This gives the protein CASSRQVAYEQYF.

The chain uses TRBV29-1 and TRBJ1-2, with no clear D. Germline lookup yields CDR1 SQVTM and CDR2 ANQGSEA. This CDR3 contains 12 residues. Trimming cost V 4 bases and J 5 bases, with 11 bases left between them. The CDR3 loop is CSVAGVGYGYTF. CDR3 nucleotides: TGCAGCGTTGCCGGGGTAGGGTATGGCTACACCTTC.

CDR3 residues: CSVARGTASGNTIYF. The DNA of the CDR3 is TGCAGCGTTGCGAGAGGGACAGCCTCTGGAAACACCATATATTTT. The chain joins TRBV29-1 to TRBJ1-3, with 7 bases identical to TRBD1. Germline V gives CDR1 SQVTM, CDR2 ANQGSEA. This CDR3 has 15 amino acids. J gave up 0 bases and V 4 bases, and 6 bases lay outside the gene matches.

The rearrangement links TRBV11-2 to TRBJ2-1, with TRBD2 as a possible D gene (6 bases). CDR1 SGHAT and CDR2 FQNNGV come from the germline V gene. CDR3 length: 13 amino acids. Trimming stripped 0 bases from V and 10 bases from J, with 10 bases between. CDR3 amino acids: CASSLDRTSEQFF. CDR3 sequence (DNA): TGTGCCAGCAGCTTAGATCGTACTAGCGAGCAGTTCTTC.

The rearrangement uses TRBV30 and TRBJ1-2; tentative D call: TRBD1 (5 bases). Germline assignment: CDR1 GTSNPN and CDR2 SVGIG (reference sequence). Trimming left V 0 bases short and J 3 bases short, with 14 bases between. This CDR3 contains 15 residues. DNA of the CDR3: TGTGCCTGGAGTGTACCGGGACGGCGGGACTATGGCTACACCTTC. Translated: CAWSVPGRRDYGYTF.

The rearrangement joins TRBV7-2 to TRBJ2-2, with D possibly TRBD1 on 5 matching bases. The CDR3 has 15 residues. Germline V gene sequence: CDR1 SGHTA, CDR2 FQGNSA. V lost 6 bases to trimming and J lost 4 bases, with 15 bases between them. The chain's CDR3 is CASRPARASTGELFF. In nucleotides, the CDR3 is TGTGCCAGCAGACCAGCCAGGGCGAGCACCGGGGAGCTGTTTTTT.

The chain combines TRBV6-5 with TRBJ2-5; tentative D call: TRBD2 (5 bases). The CDR3 is 15 residues long. The germline V gene encodes CDR1 MNHEY and CDR2 SVGAGI. V gave up 5 bases and J gave up 4 bases, with 17 bases separating them. The CDR3 DNA reads TGTGCCAGCAGTCAACGTGAGGGAAGCCGAGAGACCCAGTACTTC. Translation: CASSQREGSRETQYF.